Following are 9 T cell receptor beta chains from one sample sequenced in a study of CD8 T cells in ankylosing spondylitis. TCRdb itself ran the 5' RACE reads through MiXCR, one entry per CDR3 protein. The sample has about 66,000 distinct CDR3 sequences, approximately 6% seen once. The sample was synovial fluid, either unsorted or a sorted T cell fraction (not recorded which). The receptors here all came from a male donor with ankylosing spondylitis.

A few counts support this clonotype. The gene calls are TRBV6-1 and TRBJ2-7; a possible D gene is TRBD2 (6 bases). V shed 0 bases and J shed 3 bases, with 15 bases lying between them. The CDR3 has 16 residues. Germline CDR1 reads MNHNS; CDR2 reads SASEGT. CDR3 amino acids: CASSEAGTQAGYEQYF. In DNA, the CDR3 is TGTGCCAGCAGTGAAGCCGGGACTCAAGCTGGCTACGAGCAGTACTTC.

This clonotype was observed many times. The chain has TRBV29-1 and TRBJ1-5; TRBD1 might be the D (6 bases). Trimming stripped 8 bases from V and 3 bases from J, with 14 bases between. The CDR3 runs to 13 residues. From germline, CDR1 is SQVTM and CDR2 ANQGSEA. CDR3 amino acids: CSTRGGYNQPQHF. CDR3 bases: TGCAGCACGCGAGGGGGGTACAATCAGCCCCAGCATTTT.

By share of the sample, this clonotype is medium-sized. The chain combines TRBV28 with TRBJ1-1; D remains ambiguous. V was clipped by 2 bases and J by 3 bases, with 7 bases between them. Germline V CDR1 and CDR2: MDHEN, SYDVKM. CDR3 size: 13 residues. CDR3 DNA: TGTGCCAGCAGTTTACCGTGGGACACTGAAGCTTTCTTT. It codes for CASSLPWDTEAFF.

The chain has TRBV7-3 and TRBJ2-3, with 8 positions matching TRBD1. Germline V gene data show CDR1 as SGHTA and CDR2 as FQGTGA. V gave up 3 bases and J gave up 3 bases; unmatched junction bases: 2. The CDR3 runs 14 residues. In DNA, the CDR3 is TGTGCCAGCAGCTTGGGACAGGATACAGATACGCAGTATTTT. This encodes CASSLGQDTDTQYF. The complete variable domain, with remaining parts taken from reference TRBV7-3 and TRBJ2-3, reads GAGVSQTPSNKVTEKGKYVELRCDPISGHTALYWYRQSLGQGPEFLIYFQGTGAADDSGLPNDRFFAVRPEGSVSTLKIQRTERGDSAVYLCASSLGQDTDTQYFGPGTRLTVL.

This clonotype was observed many times. The genes are TRBV2 and TRBJ1-6, with 7 bases matching TRBD1. Per germline, CDR1 SNHLY and CDR2 FYNNEI. Germline trimming cut 4 bases from V and 8 bases from J; bases unmatched to any gene: 5. This CDR3 has 14 residues. CDR3 bases: TGTGCCAGCAGTGTGGGACAGAAGGATTCACCCCTCCACTTT. Translating it yields CASSVGQKDSPLHF.

This clonotype was counted at least ten times. V is TRBV20-1 and J is TRBJ2-7; 9 bases are a match to TRBD1. V was pared by 6 bases and J by 6 bases, with 18 bases of the junction left unmatched. The CDR3 is 16 residues long. The germline V gene encodes CDR1 DFQATT and CDR2 SNEGSKA (reference sequence). CDR3 sequence reads: CSAQNPLGTGLGEQYF. The CDR3 bases are TGCAGTGCCCAAAATCCCCTCGGGACAGGGTTGGGCGAGCAGTACTTC.

This clonotype was detected many times. The genes are TRBV27 and TRBJ1-2; no clear D. Trimming left V 2 bases short and J 7 bases short, with 11 bases between. Germline V gene sequence: CDR1 MNHEY, CDR2 SMNVEV (reference sequence). The CDR3 extends over 13 amino acids. In DNA, the CDR3 is TGTGCCAGCAGTTTAGATTTGAGCGGTGGCTACACCTTC. It is translated as CASSLDLSGGYTF.

This clonotype was picked up one time. The chain is built from TRBV10-3 and TRBJ2-7; D is uncertain. The V gene's germline CDR1 is ENHRY and CDR2 SYGVKD. Trimming shortened V by 7 bases and J by 3 bases, and 13 bases separated the two germline ends. The CDR3 length is 13 residues. The CDR3 region has the DNA TGTGCCATCAAGGGTTGGGGTCTCTACGAGCAGTACTTC. Its translation is CAIKGWGLYEQYF.

This clonotype was recorded many times. The chain couples TRBV24-1 to TRBJ2-1, with D possibly TRBD1 on 6 matching bases. The V gene lost 6 bases and the J gene lost 5 bases, with 13 bases spanning the gap. Germline V gives CDR1 KGHDR, CDR2 SFDVKD. The CDR3 sequence is 14 residues long. Here the CDR3 DNA reads TGTGCCACCAGTTCCGGGACACCAAACAATGAGCAGTTCTTC. Protein sequence: CATSSGTPNNEQFF.